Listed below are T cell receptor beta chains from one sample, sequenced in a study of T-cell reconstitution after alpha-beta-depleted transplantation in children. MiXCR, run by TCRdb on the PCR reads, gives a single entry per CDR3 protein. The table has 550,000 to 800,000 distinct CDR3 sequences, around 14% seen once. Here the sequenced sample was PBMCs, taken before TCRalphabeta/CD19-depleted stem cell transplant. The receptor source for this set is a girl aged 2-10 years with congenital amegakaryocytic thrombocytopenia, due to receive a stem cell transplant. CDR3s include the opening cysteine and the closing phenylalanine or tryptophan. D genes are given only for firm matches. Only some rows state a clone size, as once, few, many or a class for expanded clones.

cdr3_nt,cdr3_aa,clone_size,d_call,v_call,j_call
TGCGCCAGCAGCCAAGTCGGTCTAGCGGGAGGTCTCAATGAGCAGTTCTTC,CASSQVGLAGGLNEQFF,few,TRBD2,TRBV4-1,TRBJ2-1
TGTGCCAGCAGTTACTCAGACAGGGGCGGCGAGCAGTACTTC,CASSYSDRGGEQYF,-,TRBD1,TRBV6-5,TRBJ2-7
TGTGCCAGCAGCTTAAGTCCTCACTCCTACAATGAGCAGTTCTTC,CASSLSPHSYNEQFF,few,-,TRBV7-3,TRBJ2-1
TGTGCCAGCAGCCTGACTAGCGGGAAAGGAACCGGGGAGCTGTTTTTT,CASSLTSGKGTGELFF,many,TRBD2,TRBV12-3/TRBV12-4,TRBJ2-2
TGTGCCAGCACCCAAGAGGCGGGGACCGGGGAGCTGTTTTTT,CASTQEAGTGELFF,-,-,TRBV2,TRBJ2-2
TGTGCCAGCAAGTCGGAGGGGCCTCTGTCCTTCTCCTACGAGCAGTACTTC,CASKSEGPLSFSYEQYF,many,-,TRBV2,TRBJ2-7
TGTGCCGCCGCGGGACACACAGATACGCAGTATTTT,CAAAGHTDTQYF,few,-,TRBV6-2/TRBV6-3,TRBJ2-3
TGCAGTGCTAGTTTTGGCGGGAGTTCCTACGAGCAGTACTTC,CSASFGGSSYEQYF,-,TRBD2,TRBV20-1,TRBJ2-7
TGTGCCAGCAGCCCACATTCGACTAGCGGGTACGAGCAGTACTTC,CASSPHSTSGYEQYF,-,TRBD2,TRBV7-2,TRBJ2-7
TGTGCCAGCAGATGGGACGGAAATTTGAATTCACCCCTCCACTTT,CASRWDGNLNSPLHF,many,-,TRBV6-4,TRBJ1-6
TGCAGCGTCACCCTAGGCTACGAGCAGTACTTC,CSVTLGYEQYF,many,-,TRBV29-1,TRBJ2-7
TGCAGTGCTAGAGATAGAAGGTTCGGAAGTGTGGTTGAAAAACTGTTTTTT,CSARDRRFGSVVEKLFF,-,-,TRBV20-1,TRBJ1-4
TGCAGCGTTGAAAGGTATGAGCAGTTCTTC,CSVERYEQFF,many,-,TRBV29-1,TRBJ2-1
TGTGCCAGCAGTGATGAGGAGCGGCTAACCCCCACAGATACGCAGTATTTT,CASSDEERLTPTDTQYF,few,-,TRBV2,TRBJ2-3
TGTGCCAGCTCACAACAGGCCAATGAGCAGTTCTTC,CASSQQANEQFF,-,-,TRBV18,TRBJ2-1
TGCGCCAGCAGCGCAGGTTTCACGGGGCACGAGCAGTACTTC,CASSAGFTGHEQYF,-,-,TRBV5-1,TRBJ2-7
TGTGCCAGCCGCCTAGACAGTCGCGAGCAGTACTTC,CASRLDSREQYF,-,-,TRBV12-3/TRBV12-4,TRBJ2-7
TGTGCCAGCAAGGGCAGGGGGTCATACGGAATCACAGATACGCAGTATTTT,CASKGRGSYGITDTQYF,many,TRBD1,TRBV27,TRBJ2-3
TGTGCCAGCAGGGGACAGCTACCCCCTTTGGCTAGCGCGAACACCGGGGAGCTGTTTTTT,CASRGQLPPLASANTGELFF,few,-,TRBV3-1,TRBJ2-2
TGCGCCAGCAGCACGGACCCCTGGACCGAAAAACTGTTTTTT,CASSTDPWTEKLFF,-,-,TRBV5-1,TRBJ1-4
TGTGCCAGCAGTTTCATCAATGAGCAGTTCTTC,CASSFINEQFF,many,-,TRBV12-3/TRBV12-4,TRBJ2-1
TGCGCCAGCAGCTTTTCGGTAGCGGGAGGTACCGGGGAGCTGTTTTTT,CASSFSVAGGTGELFF,-,TRBD2,TRBV5-1,TRBJ2-2
TGTGCCAGCAGCGTAGGTGTGGGGGAGCAGTACTTC,CASSVGVGEQYF,-,-,TRBV9,TRBJ2-7
TGTGCCAGCAGCTTGCCCGGGACTAGTAGTACAGATACGCAGTATTTT,CASSLPGTSSTDTQYF,many,TRBD2,TRBV5-4,TRBJ2-3
TGTGCCTGCGACTCCGGTGGAGAGACCCAGTACTTC,CACDSGGETQYF,-,-,TRBV7-6,TRBJ2-5
TGTGCCAGCAGCTTGGGACTAGCGGGAGAGTATACAGATACGCAGTATTTT,CASSLGLAGEYTDTQYF,-,TRBD2,TRBV7-8,TRBJ2-3
TGTGCCAGCAGGGAGGCGGGAGGTACTAGCTCCTACAATGAGCAGTTCTTC,CASREAGGTSSYNEQFF,few,TRBD2,TRBV28,TRBJ2-1
TGTGCCAGTAGTTGGGGACACCTTGATCAGCCCCAGCATTTT,CASSWGHLDQPQHF,-,-,TRBV19,TRBJ1-5
TGTGCCAGCAGCTCCCGGGACGGAAGAATTTATGGCTACACCTTC,CASSSRDGRIYGYTF,many,-,TRBV7-9,TRBJ1-2
TGTGCCAGCAGCTTAGACCCTCACGGGGAGCTGTTTTTT,CASSLDPHGELFF,-,-,TRBV7-2,TRBJ2-2
TGCAGGCTCAAGGGTTTTGGTGAAAAACTGTTTTTT,CRLKGFGEKLFF,many,-,TRBV29-1,TRBJ1-4